This T cell receptor (beta chain) was captured by sequencing in a study of T cell changes during pregnancy in multiple sclerosis. This CDR3 region has 15 residues. The germline CDR1 and CDR2 sequences are SGHAT and FQNNGV. V shed 6 bases, J shed 0 bases, and the junction held 8 bases outside the gene matches. TCRdb keeps only in-frame clones here, not all; method: immunoSEQ multiplex PCR. The sample lists about 55,000 clones, roughly 93% occurring once. The sequence was obtained from a female donor with multiple sclerosis, enrolled in a pregnancy study. The V gene is TRBV11-2, the J gene TRBJ2-7; 7 bases are a match to TRBD1. Sequenced here: CD8+ T cells from peripheral blood mononuclear cells, sampled in the second trimester of pregnancy. The CDR3 protein is CASRPTGASSYEQYF. The CDR3 nucleotides are TGTGCCAGCAGACCAACAGGGGCTAGCTCCTACGAGCAGTACTTC. Variable domain in full (rest from reference TRBV11-2 and TRBJ2-7): EAGVAQSPRYKIIEKRQSVAFWCNPISGHATLYWYQQILGQGPKLLIQFQNNGVVDDSQLPKDRFSAERLKGVDSTLKIQPAKLEDSAVYLCASRPTGASSYEQYFGPGTRLTVT.